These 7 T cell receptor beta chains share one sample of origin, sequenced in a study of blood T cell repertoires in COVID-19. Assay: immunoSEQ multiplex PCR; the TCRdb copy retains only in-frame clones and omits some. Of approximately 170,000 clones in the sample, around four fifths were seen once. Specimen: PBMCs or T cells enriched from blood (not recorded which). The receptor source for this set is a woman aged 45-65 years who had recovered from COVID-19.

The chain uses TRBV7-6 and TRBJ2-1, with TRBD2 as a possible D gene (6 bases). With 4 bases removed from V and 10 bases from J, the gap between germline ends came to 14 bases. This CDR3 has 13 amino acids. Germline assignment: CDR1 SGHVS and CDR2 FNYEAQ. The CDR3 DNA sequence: TGTGCCAGCAGCTACGGCGGGGACCGGGAGCAGTTCTTC. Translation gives CASSYGGDREQFF.

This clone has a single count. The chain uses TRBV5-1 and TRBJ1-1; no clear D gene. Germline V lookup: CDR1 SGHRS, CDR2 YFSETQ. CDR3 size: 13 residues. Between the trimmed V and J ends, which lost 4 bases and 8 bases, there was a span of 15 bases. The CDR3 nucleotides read TGCGCCAGCAGCGGGCTGTCGGAAACCGAAGCTTTCTTT. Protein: CASSGLSETEAFF.

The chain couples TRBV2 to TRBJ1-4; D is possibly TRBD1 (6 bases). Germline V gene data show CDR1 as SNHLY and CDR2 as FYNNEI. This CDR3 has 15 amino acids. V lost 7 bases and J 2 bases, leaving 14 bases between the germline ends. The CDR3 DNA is TGTGCCAGCAAAGGACTGCAGGGGACTAATGAAAAACTGTTTTTT. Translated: CASKGLQGTNEKLFF.

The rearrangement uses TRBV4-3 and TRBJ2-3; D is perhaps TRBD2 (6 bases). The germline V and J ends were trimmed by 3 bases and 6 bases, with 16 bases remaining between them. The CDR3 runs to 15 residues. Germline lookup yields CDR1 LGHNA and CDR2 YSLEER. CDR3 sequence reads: CASSQEGRGSDTQYF. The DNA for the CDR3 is TGCGCCAGCAGCCAGGAGGGGCGGGGCTCGGATACGCAGTATTTT.

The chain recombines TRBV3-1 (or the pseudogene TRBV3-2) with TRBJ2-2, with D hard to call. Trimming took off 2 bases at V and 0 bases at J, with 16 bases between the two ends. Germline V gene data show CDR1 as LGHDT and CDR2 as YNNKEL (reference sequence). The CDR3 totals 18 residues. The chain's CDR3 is CASSQKRGESTNTGELFF. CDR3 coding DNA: TGTGCCAGCAGCCAAAAGCGAGGAGAAAGTACGAACACCGGGGAGCTGTTTTTT.

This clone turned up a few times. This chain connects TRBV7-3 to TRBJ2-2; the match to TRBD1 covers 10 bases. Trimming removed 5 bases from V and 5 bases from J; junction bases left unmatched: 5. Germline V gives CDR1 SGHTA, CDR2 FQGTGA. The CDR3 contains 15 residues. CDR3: CASSPGTGVTGELFF. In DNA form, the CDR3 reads TGTGCCAGCAGCCCCGGGACAGGGGTAACCGGGGAGCTGTTTTTT.

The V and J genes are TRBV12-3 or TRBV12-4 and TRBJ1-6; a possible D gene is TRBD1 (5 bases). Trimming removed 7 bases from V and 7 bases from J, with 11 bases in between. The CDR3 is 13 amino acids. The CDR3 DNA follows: TGTGCCAGCACCCTGGGGGGGAATTCACCCCTCCACTTT. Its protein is CASTLGGNSPLHF.